This T cell receptor beta chain emerged from a study of cytomegalovirus exposure and HLA in healthy donors. About the research overall: Of some 400 genotyped donors, about 80% clustered with self-reported Caucasian donors.

Sampled while nominally healthy, donors likely had unrecorded immune exposures. Study-wide points: The study labeled more than 150 TCR beta chains cytomegalovirus-associated.

The PCR employed 60 Vbeta primers together with 13 Jbeta primers. Method: immunoSEQ multiplex PCR; TCRdb's copy keeps in-frame clones and lacks some. The sample consists of approximately 200,000 clones, over 70% of them appearing once. Germline trimming cut 8 bases from V and 5 bases from J; bases unmatched to any gene: 5. The germline V gene has CDR1 MNHNS and CDR2 SASEGT. The CDR3 consists of 14 residues. This clone came up a few times. Its antigen is unidentified. The sample consisted of PBMCs. The chain has TRBV6-1 and TRBJ2-4; 11 bases align to TRBD1. This sequence originates from a woman aged 25-40 years in good health and CMV-seropositive. The chain's CDR3 is CASVDRGLENIQYF. For the CDR3, the DNA is TGTGCCAGCGTGGACAGGGGGCTGGAAAACATTCAGTACTTC.